A single sample is the source of the 30 T cell receptor beta chains below, sequenced in a study of regulatory T cells in long-lasting Graves disease. Time point here: persistent/refractory GD, antithyroid drugs over 5 years with positive TRAb. The TCR library was made from RNA extracted from PBMCs. Libraries of TCR beta came from iRepertoire HTBI primers plus Arm-PCR of CDR3 regions. TCRdb fed the multiplex PCR reads into MiXCR, producing one record per CDR3 protein. The sample lists some 420,000 distinct CDR3 sequences; approximately 22% were seen once. The material was peripheral blood mononuclear cells (PBMCs), obtained when the disease was refractory, from a patient treated with antithyroid drugs. The receptors were sampled from a female donor with Graves disease.

The gene calls are TRBV19 and TRBJ1-6; tentative D call: TRBD1 (5 bases). The CDR3 contains 14 residues. Germline CDR1 reads LNHDA; CDR2 reads SQIVND (reference sequence). V lost 4 bases and J lost 10, with 14 bases in between. The CDR3 here is CASSKTVERSPLHF. DNA for the CDR3: TGTGCCAGTAGTAAGACAGTGGAGCGGTCACCCCTCCACTTT. Full variable domain (remainder filled in from reference TRBV19 and TRBJ1-6): DGGITQSPKYLFRKEGQNVTLSCEQNLNHDAMYWYRQDPGQGLRLIYYSQIVNDFQKGDIAEGYSVSREKKESFPLTVTSAQKNPTAFYLCASSKTVERSPLHFGNGTRLTVT.

The rearrangement joins TRBV30 to TRBJ1-1, with D possibly matching TRBD1 (5 bases). This CDR3 contains 13 residues. Germline CDR1 reads GTSNPN; CDR2 reads SVGIG (reference sequence). The germline V and J ends were trimmed by 4 bases and 3 bases, with 12 bases remaining between them. CDR3 residues: CAWKKGRDTEAFF. CDR3 coding DNA: TGTGCCTGGAAGAAGGGGCGGGACACTGAAGCTTTCTTT.

The sample holds many counts of this clonotype. The rearrangement links TRBV6-1 to TRBJ1-5; no definite D call. The V end was cut by 7 bases, the J end by 3 bases, with 13 bases between. Looked up from germline, CDR1 is MNHNS and CDR2 is SASEGT. The CDR3 sequence is 14 residues long. In DNA form, the CDR3 reads TGTGCCAGCAAAATCGGTGAGGACAATCAGCCCCAGCATTTT. Translated: CASKIGEDNQPQHF.

The chain links TRBV30 to TRBJ1-6, with D possibly being TRBD1 (5 bases). CDR1 is GTSNPN and CDR2 is SVGIG in the germline V gene (reference sequence). The CDR3 runs to 13 residues. The V end was cut by 0 bases, the J end by 5 bases, with 5 bases between. CDR3 amino acids: CAWSVGDNSPLHF. CDR3 nucleotides: TGTGCCTGGAGTGTAGGGGATAATTCACCCCTCCACTTT. Drawing the rest from reference TRBV30 and TRBJ1-6, the complete variable domain is SQTIHQWPATLVQPVGSPLSLECTVEGTSNPNLYWYRQAAGRGLQLLFYSVGIGQISSEVPQNLSASRPQDRQFILSSKKLLLSDSGFYLCAWSVGDNSPLHFGNGTRLTVT.

This clonotype appeared many times. The chain uses TRBV11-1 and TRBJ2-7; tentatively, D is TRBD2 (6 bases). The V gene's germline CDR1 is SGHAT and CDR2 FQDESV (reference sequence). The CDR3 covers 14 residues. V was pared by 4 bases and J by 0 bases, with 10 bases between. As DNA, the CDR3 is TGTGCCAGCAGCTCCAGGCGGGACTCCTACGAGCAGTACTTC. It is translated as CASSSRRDSYEQYF.

This clonotype was counted only a few times. V and J are TRBV3-1 and TRBJ1-6; maybe TRBD1 (5 bases). Deletions cut 6 bases from V and 0 bases from J, with 9 bases between. The length of the CDR3 is 15 residues. Germline-derived CDR1 and CDR2 are LGHDT and YNNKEL (reference sequence). CDR3 amino acids: CASRQESSYNSPLHF. Here the CDR3 DNA reads TGTGCCAGCAGACAGGAAAGCTCCTATAATTCACCCCTCCACTTT.

Only a few counts were recorded for this clonotype. V and J are TRBV10-3 and TRBJ1-2; the D is unclear. Trimming removed 4 bases at V and 7 bases at J, with 10 bases between. The germline V gene has CDR1 ENHRY and CDR2 SYGVKD. The length of the CDR3 is 12 residues. The chain's CDR3 is CAISGGARGYTF. CDR3 in DNA: TGTGCCATCAGTGGGGGAGCCCGTGGCTACACCTTC.

This clonotype has just a few counts. The chain has TRBV29-1 and TRBJ1-4; unclear D gene. CDR3 length equals 14 residues. The V gene's germline CDR1 is SQVTM and CDR2 ANQGSEA. V lost 6 bases and J 6 bases, leaving 17 bases between the germline ends. The CDR3, as DNA: TGCAGCGTCCCCCGAACAACCACTTATGAAAAACTGTTTTTT. Translating gives CSVPRTTTYEKLFF. Full variable domain (outside the CDR3, taken from reference TRBV29-1 and TRBJ1-4): SAVISQKPSRDICQRGTSLTIQCQVDSQVTMMFWYRQQPGQSLTLIATANQGSEATYESGFVIDKFPISRPNLTFSTLTVSNMSPEDSSIYLCSVPRTTTYEKLFFGSGTQLSVL.

This clonotype was detected many times. The CDR3 coding sequence is TGTGCCAGCAGTTCCACGGACAGGGCCTTCTACGAGCAGTACTTC. This translates into CASSSTDRAFYEQYF. The chain is built from TRBV28 and TRBJ2-7; 8 positions match TRBD1. Looked up from germline, CDR1 is MDHEN and CDR2 is SYDVKM. The CDR3 extends over 15 amino acids. J was trimmed by 3 bases and V by 4 bases; bases with no gene match: 8.

This clonotype appeared a few times. The V gene is TRBV7-2, the J gene TRBJ1-1; TRBD1 agrees at 8 bases. Unmatched junction bases numbered 4, after V lost 0 bases and J lost 10 bases. CDR3 length: 13 amino acids. Looked up from germline, CDR1 is SGHTA and CDR2 is FQGNSA. The CDR3 here is CASSLAVDRGAFF. Here the CDR3 DNA reads TGTGCCAGCAGCTTAGCCGTCGACAGGGGAGCTTTCTTT.

At least ten counts were recorded for this clonotype. The chain recombines TRBV7-9 with TRBJ2-5; possibly TRBD1 for D (5 bases). V lost 2 bases, J lost 4 bases, and 8 bases lay in between. The germline CDR1 and CDR2 sequences are SEHNR and FQNEAQ (reference sequence). The CDR3 is made up of 13 amino acids. This chain's CDR3 is CASSLLDTETQYF. The DNA of the CDR3 is TGTGCCAGCAGCTTACTGGACACAGAGACCCAGTACTTC.

On this clonotype: A read error may produce the germline difference seen at one junction end. The V gene is TRBV30, the J gene TRBJ1-2; 7 bases are shared with TRBD1. The CDR3 runs to 14 residues. Germline V gives CDR1 GTSNPN, CDR2 SVGIG (reference sequence). The CDR3 sequence: CAWRATGASYDYTF. The DNA for the CDR3 is TGTGCCTGGAGAGCTACAGGGGCTTCCTATGACTACACCTTC.

The rearrangement uses TRBV7-3 and TRBJ2-3; 13 positions match TRBD2. CDR1 and CDR2 from the germline V gene are SGHTA and FQGTGA. This CDR3 comprises 15 residues. The trim removed 4 bases at V and 6 bases at J, leaving 4 bases unmatched. CDR3 amino acids: CASSSGLAGADTQYF. The CDR3 region has the DNA TGTGCCAGCAGCTCAGGACTAGCGGGGGCGGATACGCAGTATTTT.

This clonotype was detected ten times or more. CDR3 nucleotides: TGTGCCGGCCGACCCGGAGGGTTGAATGGCTACACCTTC. Its protein is CAGRPGGLNGYTF. This chain connects TRBV6-1 to TRBJ1-2; D not certain. Between the trimmed V and J ends, which lost 11 bases and 6 bases, there was a span of 19 bases. The CDR3 has 13 residues. The germline V gene has CDR1 MNHNS and CDR2 SASEGT.

The chain recombines TRBV3-1 with TRBJ2-7; D remains unclear. Germline values: CDR1 LGHDT, CDR2 YNNKEL (reference sequence). The CDR3 sequence is 14 residues long. V was trimmed by 2 bases and J by 5 bases, leaving 13 bases between them. The CDR3 region has the DNA TGTGCCAGCAGCCAATCGGCCCTCCCCAACGAGCAGTACTTC. This codes for CASSQSALPNEQYF.

This clonotype has only a few counts. V is TRBV7-9 and J is TRBJ2-5; 8 nucleotides agree with TRBD1. Germline CDR1 reads SEHNR; CDR2 reads FQNEAQ (reference sequence). J gave up 1 base and V 5 bases, and 6 bases lay outside the gene matches. This CDR3 contains 15 residues. In DNA form, the CDR3 reads TGTGCCAGCAGCCGGCAGACAGGGGTCCAAGAGACCCAGTACTTC. Protein product: CASSRQTGVQETQYF.

In this sample, this clonotype turned up a few times. This chain links TRBV7-2 with TRBJ1-1; no reliable D call. In germline, CDR1 is SGHTA, CDR2 FQGNSA. With 5 bases removed from V and 3 bases from J, the gap between germline ends came to 16 bases. CDR3 size: 15 residues. The CDR3 region has the DNA TGTGCCAGCAGCCTTTTTGGTGGCGATGACACTGAAGCTTTCTTT. Translation gives CASSLFGGDDTEAFF.

Here the CDR3 DNA reads TGCGCCAGCAGCCAACCCGGGACAACTAATGAAAAACTGTTTTTT. Translated: CASSQPGTTNEKLFF. This chain uses TRBV4-1 with TRBJ1-4, with unresolved D. The CDR3 runs to 15 residues. From germline, CDR1 is MGHRA and CDR2 YSYEKL. Trimming shortened V by 2 bases and J by 0 bases, and 7 bases separated the two germline ends.

This clonotype came up many times. This sequence joins TRBV28 and TRBJ1-2; no clear D. V was pared by 9 bases and J by 1 base, with 9 bases between. Germline CDR1 and CDR2: MDHEN and SYDVKM. The CDR3 has 12 residues. CDR3 loop: CASHTSNYGYTF. DNA for the CDR3: TGTGCCAGTCACACAAGTAACTATGGCTACACCTTC.

This clonotype was detected only a few times. The rearrangement links TRBV7-3 to TRBJ1-1, with D unresolved. In germline, CDR1 is SGHTA, CDR2 FQGTGA. Trimming cost V 1 base and J 6 bases, with 12 bases left between them. CDR3 length: 14 residues. This CDR3 is CASSLNFGGSEAFF. The CDR3 region has the DNA TGTGCCAGCAGCTTAAATTTCGGAGGGTCTGAAGCTTTCTTT.

As DNA, the CDR3 is TGTGCCAGCAGTTTGGGCAGTTCGAAGAACACTGAAGCTTTCTTT. Translating it yields CASSLGSSKNTEAFF. The V and J genes are TRBV27 and TRBJ1-1; D gene unclear. With 3 bases removed from V and 1 base from J, the gap between germline ends came to 12 bases. The CDR3 has 15 residues. The V gene's germline CDR1 is MNHEY and CDR2 SMNVEV (reference sequence).

In its sample, this clonotype was seen many times. This rearrangement joins TRBV12-3 or TRBV12-4 to TRBJ2-7; D unclear. V was shortened by 2 bases and J by 1 base, with 12 bases between the two germline ends. CDR3 size: 15 residues. The CDR3 DNA follows: TGTGCCAGCAGTTTAATCCGTGACACATCCTACGAGCAGTACTTC. Protein sequence: CASSLIRDTSYEQYF.

This clonotype was detected only a few times. J is TRBJ2-3 and V is TRBV28; D gene ambiguous. V was trimmed by 5 bases and J by 4 bases, leaving 19 bases between them. Germline CDR1 reads MDHEN; CDR2 reads SYDVKM. There are 16 residues in the CDR3. CDR3 DNA: TGTGCCAGCAGTACCGCTGTGGTAGGGTTTTCAGATACGCAGTATTTT. This sequence encodes CASSTAVVGFSDTQYF.

This clonotype was seen ten or more times. V usage is TRBV6-1 and J usage is TRBJ1-4, with 9 bases that match TRBD1. CDR3 length equals 13 residues. Germline CDR1 reads MNHNS; CDR2 reads SASEGT. The junction had 6 bases not matched to a gene; V was cut back by 6 bases and J by 10 bases. Here the CDR3 reads CASRTGGEGKLFF. Written as DNA, the CDR3 is TGTGCCAGCAGAACAGGGGGCGAAGGAAAACTGTTTTTT.

The sample holds many counts of this clonotype. V usage is TRBV28 and J usage is TRBJ1-1; tentative D call: TRBD1 (5 bases). The length of the CDR3 is 14 residues. CDR1 is MDHEN, CDR2 SYDVKM, per germline. V was shortened by 5 bases and J by 3 bases, with 13 bases between the two germline ends. CDR3 amino acids: CASSRGEKYTEAFF. The CDR3 DNA reads TGTGCCAGCAGTCGGGGGGAGAAATACACTGAAGCTTTCTTT. The whole variable domain, remainder taken from reference TRBV28 and TRBJ1-1, is DVKVTQSSRYLVKRTGEKVFLECVQDMDHENMFWYRQDPGLGLRLIYFSYDVKMKEKGDIPEGYSVSREKKERFSLILESASTNQTSMYLCASSRGEKYTEAFFGQGTRLTVV.

This clonotype was counted once. V and J are TRBV11-3 and TRBJ2-2; 9 bases align to TRBD1. The V gene end was trimmed by 5 bases and the J gene end by 5 bases; junction bases not matched to a gene: 6. CDR1 is SGHNT, CDR2 YENEEA, per germline. The CDR3 is 15 residues long. CDR3 nucleotides: TGTGCCAGCAGCCCCGGGACAGGGTGGACCGGGGAGCTGTTTTTT. Its protein is CASSPGTGWTGELFF.

This clonotype was detected only a few times. At one end, the junction sequence differs from germline, possibly due to a read error. The chain employs TRBV7-7 and TRBJ1-4, with D possibly TRBD1 on 5 matching bases. CDR1 SSHAT and CDR2 FNYEAQ come from the germline V gene (reference sequence). This CDR3 spans 13 amino acids. This CDR3 reads CASSRGENEKLFF. The CDR3 nucleotides are TGTGCTAGCAGCCGGGGCGAGAATGAAAAACTGTTTTTT.

This clonotype has at least ten counts. This chain joins TRBV12-3 or TRBV12-4 and TRBJ2-2; 15 positions agree with TRBD2. The CDR3 sequence is 19 residues long. V lost 5 bases and J lost 3; bases outside the gene matches: 10. CDR3 amino acids: CASSRRGLAGGLDTGELFF. The CDR3 DNA reads TGTGCCAGCAGTCGCAGGGGACTAGCGGGGGGTCTGGACACCGGGGAGCTGTTTTTT.

Ten or more counts support this clonotype. The genes are TRBV2 and TRBJ1-2; D is uncertain. CDR3 length: 12 amino acids. Germline assignment: CDR1 SNHLY and CDR2 FYNNEI. V lost 10 bases, J lost 2 bases, and 11 bases lay in between. The CDR3 nucleotides read TGTGCCATCCCGCAGGAGAACTATGGCTACACCTTC. Its protein product is CAIPQENYGYTF.

This clonotype was counted many times. The chain recombines TRBV12-3 or TRBV12-4 with TRBJ1-2; no definite D call. Trimming removed 6 bases from V and 8 bases from J, with 19 bases in between. This CDR3 has 14 residues. The CDR3 bases are TGTGCCAGCAGCCTAGCGGTCGCGACGAAGGGCTACACCTTC. Translation: CASSLAVATKGYTF.